Each of the 12 T cell receptor beta chains below was sequenced from the same sample in a study of a mutant IDH1 vaccine in newly diagnosed glioma. Clones were sequenced by immunoSEQ multiplex PCR, and TCRdb holds only the in-frame ones, with some missing. There are about 20,000 clones in the sample; 82% occur only once, and 13% lies in the top ten. Stated time point: week 23, last vaccination. Vaccinated patients received 300 ug of mutant IDH1 20-mer peptide per dose, with topical imiquimod. Their recognized antigens are unknown. Sequencing used PBMCs, obtained from a glioma patient whose treatment included an IDH1 peptide vaccine. These receptors were collected from a young man with glioma.

Turning to this clone: The junction differs from germline at one of its ends, possibly a read error. Other DNA sequences in this sample translate to the same CDR3. This chain links TRBV30 with TRBJ1-2; the D is unclear. Germline CDR1 and CDR2: GTSNPN and SVGIG (reference sequence). The CDR3 totals 12 residues. CDR3 in amino acids: CAWSQVPYGYTF. The CDR3 DNA sequence: TGTGCCTGGAGTCAGGTCCCCTATGGCTATACCTTC.

The rearrangement joins TRBV10-3 to TRBJ1-2; TRBD1 is a possible D gene (6 bases). Germline CDR1 ENHRY, CDR2 SYGVKD. V was cut by 5 bases and J by 0 bases, with 13 bases left in between. This CDR3 contains 15 residues. The CDR3 nucleotides read TGTGCCATCAGTTCTACAGGGCTAGCTAACTATGGCTACACCTTC. Its protein product is CAISSTGLANYGYTF.

The chain recombines TRBV7-9 with TRBJ1-1; D is undetermined. The germline V gene encodes CDR1 SEHNR and CDR2 FQNEAQ (reference sequence). This CDR3 is 13 amino acids long. With 5 bases removed from V and 4 bases from J, the gap between germline ends came to 11 bases. The CDR3 coding sequence is TGTGCCAGCAGCGAAACCTTGAGCACTGAAGCTTTCTTT. It specifies CASSETLSTEAFF.

The CDR3 DNA sequence: TGTGCCAGCTTGGGGGGACAGCTTAACACTGAAGCTTTCTTT. It specifies CASLGGQLNTEAFF. The J gene is TRBJ1-1, the V gene TRBV7-9; 7 bases are a match to TRBD1. CDR1 is SEHNR and CDR2 is FQNEAQ in the germline V gene (reference sequence). The CDR3 is 14 residues long. Trimming cost V 8 bases and J 2 bases; bases outside gene matches: 8.

The CDR3 loop reads CASRPTGPYEQYF. CDR3 coding DNA: TGTGCCAGCAGGCCGACAGGTCCCTACGAGCAGTACTTC. The chain joins TRBV27 to TRBJ2-7; D may be TRBD1 (6 bases). The germline V gene encodes CDR1 MNHEY and CDR2 SMNVEV (reference sequence). With 6 bases removed from V and 2 bases from J, the gap between germline ends came to 11 bases. The CDR3 has 13 residues.

The chain carries TRBV19 and TRBJ1-1; 9 nucleotides line up with TRBD1. Germline CDR1 and CDR2: LNHDA and SQIVND (reference sequence). J was trimmed by 3 bases and V by 5 bases; bases with no gene match: 4. The CDR3 spans 14 residues. CDR3 sequence reads: CASSPGQGYTEAFF. The CDR3 nucleotides read TGTGCCAGTAGTCCCGGACAGGGGTACACTGAAGCTTTCTTT.

The rearrangement joins TRBV10-3 to TRBJ1-1; possible D gene TRBD1, 5 bases. Germline values: CDR1 ENHRY, CDR2 SYGVKD. The CDR3 has 14 amino acids. V was trimmed by 6 bases and J by 6 bases, leaving 17 bases between them. The CDR3 coding sequence is TGTGCCATCAGGAGAACCATTGACAGCTCTGAAGCTTTCTTT. This gives the protein CAIRRTIDSSEAFF.

This chain uses TRBV7-2 with TRBJ2-3; D is uncertain. The CDR3 covers 13 residues. V dropped 5 bases and J dropped 5 bases, with 11 bases sitting between them. The V gene's germline CDR1 is SGHTA and CDR2 FQGNSA. CDR3 residues: CASSQGRQDTQYF. CDR3 sequence (DNA): TGTGCCAGCAGCCAAGGACGACAAGATACGCAGTATTTT.

The V call is TRBV28, the J call TRBJ2-5; D is undetermined. The V end lost 1 base, the J end lost 1 base, and 7 bases lay between the germline ends. The CDR3 contains 14 residues. Germline CDR1 is MDHEN and CDR2 is SYDVKM. CDR3 DNA: TGTGCCAGCAGTTTATCCAGCTCCCAAGAGACCCAGTACTTC. Translating gives CASSLSSSQETQYF.

The chain employs TRBV19 and TRBJ1-1; tentatively, D is TRBD1 (5 bases). The ends were cut back, 9 bases at V and 5 bases at J, with 22 bases in the middle. This CDR3 is built from 15 residues. The V gene's germline CDR1 is LNHDA and CDR2 SQIVND (reference sequence). The CDR3 sequence is CASSPDTRGWTEAFF. CDR3 sequence (DNA): TGTGCCAGCTCCCCGGACACCCGCGGATGGACTGAAGCTTTCTTT.

This chain connects TRBV2 to TRBJ1-1; no clear D gene. Deletions cut 6 bases from V and 5 bases from J, with 16 bases between. This CDR3 comprises 14 residues. Germline V lookup: CDR1 SNHLY, CDR2 FYNNEI. CDR3 in amino acids: CASRGRGGKTEAFF. CDR3 sequence (DNA): TGTGCCAGCAGGGGCCGGGGTGGGAAGACTGAAGCTTTCTTT.

J is TRBJ1-2 and V is TRBV6-5; D is possibly TRBD1 (5 bases). The germline V and J ends were trimmed by 5 bases and 6 bases, with 10 bases remaining between them. Germline CDR1 and CDR2: MNHEY and SVGAGI. CDR3 length: 12 residues. For the CDR3, the DNA is TGTGCCAGCAGTCAAGGAGGGGATGGCTACACCTTC. This sequence encodes CASSQGGDGYTF.